What follows are 29 T cell receptor beta chains derived from one specimen sequenced in a study of T cells in tumors after PD-1 blockade. Repertoires were generated with immunoSEQ multiplex PCR, while TCRdb's copy carries only in-frame clones and drops some. Of some 66,000 clones listed, roughly 70% are singletons. The sample here was PBMCs, taken after anti-PD-1 treatment. The receptors stem from a human donor with basal cell carcinoma.

This clone has a handful of counts. In DNA, the CDR3 is TGTGCCAGCAGCTTGGGGGCAGGGGGCAATGAGCAGTTCTTC. Translated: CASSLGAGGNEQFF. The chain employs TRBV5-6 and TRBJ2-1; 7 bases fit TRBD1. V lost 0 bases to trimming and J lost 6 bases; unmatched junction nucleotides: 3. CDR1 and CDR2 (germline): SGHDT, YYEEEE. CDR3 length equals 14 residues. Together with reference TRBV5-6 and TRBJ2-1, the CDR3 gives the full variable domain: DAGVTQSPTHLIKTRGQQVTLRCSPKSGHDTVSWYQQALGQGPQFIFQYYEEEERQRGNFPDRFSGHQFPNYSSELNVNALLLGDSALYLCASSLGAGGNEQFFGPGTRLTVL.

The chain uses TRBV5-6 and TRBJ1-5; D not resolved. The CDR3 consists of 14 residues. CDR1 is SGHDT and CDR2 is YYEEEE in the germline V gene. Trimming took 0 bases from V and 4 from J, leaving 8 bases between them. CDR3 in DNA: TGTGCCAGCAGCTTGGGGCAGTTTAATCAGCCCCAGCATTTT. Translation gives CASSLGQFNQPQHF.

J is TRBJ1-2 and V is TRBV18; D uncertain. CDR3 length: 13 amino acids. V lost 5 bases and J lost 4, with 11 bases in between. Germline CDR1 and CDR2: KGHSH and LQKENI. The CDR3 sequence: CASSFDATYGYTF. CDR3 coding DNA: TGTGCCAGCTCATTTGACGCTACCTATGGCTACACCTTC.

In this sample, this clone turned up many times. This sequence joins TRBV27 and TRBJ1-4, with D possibly matching TRBD1 (5 bases). CDR1 is MNHEY, CDR2 SMNVEV, per germline (reference sequence). V was shortened by 6 bases and J by 2 bases, with 16 bases between the two germline ends. CDR3 size: 16 residues. CDR3: CASRGGERLTNEKLFF. Here the CDR3 DNA reads TGTGCCAGCAGGGGGGGAGAAAGACTTACTAATGAAAAACTGTTTTTT.

The chain couples TRBV4-2 to TRBJ2-2, with 8 bases identical to TRBD2. Germline trimming cut 0 bases from V and 5 bases from J; bases unmatched to any gene: 5. The CDR3 is 16 residues long. Germline CDR1 and CDR2: LGHNA and YNFKEQ. The CDR3 bases are TGTGCCAGCAGCCAAGAAGGCGGGGGGAGGACCGGGGAGCTGTTTTTT. Translated, it gives CASSQEGGGRTGELFF.

The chain has TRBV6-1 and TRBJ1-5; D perhaps matches TRBD1 (5 bases). CDR1 MNHNS and CDR2 SASEGT come from the germline V gene. This CDR3 region has 16 residues. V dropped 0 bases and J dropped 6 bases, with 15 bases sitting between them. The CDR3 nucleotides are TGTGCCAGCAGTGAAGCGGGGCAGGTTGGTCTTCAGCCCCAGCATTTT. Translated, it gives CASSEAGQVGLQPQHF.

The chain is built from TRBV5-1 and TRBJ1-1, with 10 bases that match TRBD1. CDR3 length: 15 residues. Trimming cost V 0 bases and J 7 bases; bases outside gene matches: 6. The germline gives CDR1 SGHRS, CDR2 YFSETQ. CDR3 bases: TGCGCCAGCAGCTTGGGACAGGGGGCGACGGGTGAAGCTTTCTTT. Translation: CASSLGQGATGEAFF.

As regards this clone: The germline gene is not matched at one end of the junction; a read error may be the cause. The genes are TRBV28 and TRBJ1-2; the D is unclear. CDR1 and CDR2 (germline): MDHEN, SYDVKM. This CDR3 spans 13 amino acids. For the CDR3, the DNA is TGTGCCAGCAGTTTATGGGCAGACTATGGCCACACCTTC. Translating it yields CASSLWADYGHTF.

This clone was counted at least ten times. This chain uses TRBV4-1 with TRBJ1-2, with 8 positions matching TRBD1. The CDR3 runs 13 residues. Germline V lookup: CDR1 MGHRA, CDR2 YSYEKL. The trim removed 3 bases at V and 8 bases at J, leaving 5 bases unmatched. CDR3 bases: TGCGCCAGCAGCCATCAAGGACAGGGAGGCTACACCTTC. Encoded protein: CASSHQGQGGYTF.

The CDR3 sequence is CASSTDTQYF. CDR3 nucleotides: TGCGCCAGCAGCACAGATACGCAGTATTTT. This sequence joins TRBV23-1 and TRBJ2-3; no firm D call. TRBV23-1 is given ORF status, its function remaining uncertain. This CDR3 spans 10 amino acids. The ends were cut back, 6 bases at V and 2 bases at J, with 0 bases in the middle.

In this sample, this clone turned up a few times. This sequence joins TRBV30 and TRBJ1-3; D remains ambiguous. Germline CDR1 and CDR2: GTSNPN and SVGIG (reference sequence). V gave up 2 bases and J gave up 2 bases, with 4 bases separating them. The CDR3 sequence is 12 residues long. The CDR3 DNA is TGTGCCTGGAGTCCGACTGGAAACACCATATATTTT. Its protein product is CAWSPTGNTIYF.

The chain carries TRBV5-1 and TRBJ1-4; possible D gene TRBD1, 5 bases. V was cut by 4 bases and J by 8 bases, with 21 bases left in between. This CDR3 contains 16 residues. Germline CDR1 is SGHRS and CDR2 is YFSETQ. The CDR3 loop reads CASSPTTQGVGEKLFF. As DNA, the CDR3 is TGCGCCAGCAGCCCAACTACTCAGGGAGTTGGAGAAAAACTGTTTTTT.

Details on this clone: The junction differs from germline at one of its ends, possibly a read error. The gene calls are TRBV7-9 and TRBJ1-1, with TRBD1 as a possible D gene (5 bases). Germline V gene sequence: CDR1 SEHNR, CDR2 FQNEAQ (reference sequence). This CDR3 has 16 residues. The CDR3 sequence is CASSLVRVGGNAEAFF. CDR3 sequence (DNA): TGTGCCAGCAGCTTAGTACGCGTTGGGGGGAACGCTGAAGCTTTCTTT.

V gene TRBV7-2 combines with J gene TRBJ1-1, with 7 bases lining up with TRBD1. This CDR3 spans 14 amino acids. The V segment lost 5 bases and the J segment 4 bases; nucleotides outside the gene matches: 7. Germline V lookup: CDR1 SGHTA, CDR2 FQGNSA. The CDR3 DNA reads TGTGCCAGCAGCCTCCAGGGGGAGGGCACTGAAGCTTTCTTT. Its translation is CASSLQGEGTEAFF.

The rearrangement joins TRBV6-6 to TRBJ2-7; no clear D. CDR3 length equals 13 residues. CDR1 and CDR2 from the germline V gene are MNHNY and SVGAGI (reference sequence). V was shortened by 0 bases and J by 3 bases, with 6 bases between the two germline ends. The CDR3 DNA sequence: TGTGCCAGCAGTTACTCAGCCAACTACGAGCAGTACTTC. Its protein product is CASSYSANYEQYF.

The chain links TRBV28 to TRBJ2-4; D ambiguous. In germline, CDR1 is MDHEN, CDR2 SYDVKM. This CDR3 is 13 amino acids long. Trimming pared 3 bases from V and 6 bases from J, leaving 9 bases between. The CDR3 bases are TGTGCCAGCAGTTTCTCGCAAGGAAACATTCAGTACTTC. It translates to CASSFSQGNIQYF. The variable domain in full, with the rest retrieved from reference TRBV28 and TRBJ2-4, is DVKVTQSSRYLVKRTGEKVFLECVQDMDHENMFWYRQDPGLGLRLIYFSYDVKMKEKGDIPEGYSVSREKKERFSLILESASTNQTSMYLCASSFSQGNIQYFGAGTRLSVL.

This chain uses TRBV6-4 with TRBJ1-2, with 12 bases lining up with TRBD1. In germline, CDR1 is MRHNA, CDR2 SNTAGT. V lost 6 bases and J lost 4; bases outside the gene matches: 6. CDR3 length: 15 residues. CDR3 nucleotide sequence: TGTGCCAGCAGCCCGGGACAGGGGGCGCCCTATGGCTACACCTTC. Protein product: CASSPGQGAPYGYTF.

V is TRBV19 and J is TRBJ2-3; no definite D call. CDR3 size: 15 residues. Germline V lookup: CDR1 LNHDA, CDR2 SQIVND (reference sequence). Trimming stripped 9 bases from V and 6 bases from J, with 22 bases between. The CDR3 loop reads CASPGAWDRHDTQYF. CDR3 in DNA: TGTGCCAGCCCAGGCGCCTGGGATCGACACGATACGCAGTATTTT.

This chain joins TRBV15 and TRBJ1-2; 10 positions agree with TRBD1. Germline CDR1 and CDR2: LNHNV and YYDKDF (reference sequence). V lost 3 bases and J lost 7; bases outside the gene matches: 5. The CDR3 length is 14 residues. The chain's CDR3 is CATSSRQGAGGYTF. CDR3 bases: TGTGCCACCAGCAGCAGACAGGGGGCGGGTGGCTACACCTTC.

The chain carries TRBV6-5 and TRBJ2-3; no clear D. The CDR3 contains 13 residues. The V end was cut by 5 bases, the J end by 5 bases, with 11 bases between. The germline CDR1 and CDR2 sequences are MNHEY and SVGAGI. In DNA, the CDR3 is TGTGCCAGCAGTCAACCTTTGATAGATACGCAGTATTTT. Translating it yields CASSQPLIDTQYF.

The chain carries TRBV5-1 and TRBJ2-3; 11 bases match TRBD2. Trimming cost V 0 bases and J 4 bases; bases outside gene matches: 4. Germline V lookup: CDR1 SGHRS, CDR2 YFSETQ. CDR3 size: 16 residues. The CDR3 nucleotides read TGCGCCAGCAGCTTGGGGACTAGCGGGCGGGCAGATACGCAGTATTTT. Protein sequence: CASSLGTSGRADTQYF. Filled out from reference TRBV5-1 and TRBJ2-3, the complete variable domain reads KAGVTQTPRYLIKTRGQQVTLSCSPISGHRSVSWYQQTPGQGLQFLFEYFSETQRNKGNFPGRFSGRQFSNSRSEMNVSTLELGDSALYLCASSLGTSGRADTQYFGPGTRLTVL.

The chain recombines TRBV28 with TRBJ1-1; D is undetermined. The V and J ends lost 5 bases and 1 base respectively, with 11 bases between them. CDR3 length: 14 amino acids. Germline CDR1 reads MDHEN; CDR2 reads SYDVKM. CDR3 protein: CASSTPSGNTEAFF. The CDR3 DNA sequence: TGTGCCAGCAGTACTCCTTCAGGGAACACTGAAGCTTTCTTT. Combining the CDR3 with reference TRBV28 and TRBJ1-1 gives the whole variable domain DVKVTQSSRYLVKRTGEKVFLECVQDMDHENMFWYRQDPGLGLRLIYFSYDVKMKEKGDIPEGYSVSREKKERFSLILESASTNQTSMYLCASSTPSGNTEAFFGQGTRLTVV.

The chain links TRBV5-4 to TRBJ2-5, with TRBD2 identical over 14 bases. CDR3 size: 16 residues. Per germline, CDR1 SGHNT and CDR2 YYREEE (reference sequence). With V trimmed by 4 bases and J by 2 bases, 4 bases remained unmatched. The CDR3 region is CASSPGLAGGQETQYF. The CDR3 region has the DNA TGTGCCAGCAGCCCAGGACTAGCGGGGGGTCAAGAGACCCAGTACTTC.

The chain carries TRBV19 and TRBJ2-1; D gene unclear. Germline V gene data show CDR1 as LNHDA and CDR2 as SQIVND (reference sequence). Trimming removed 0 bases at V and 4 bases at J, with 7 bases between. This CDR3 spans 14 amino acids. CDR3 bases: TGTGCCAGTAGTATAGATCTCGGGTACAATGAGCAGTTCTTC. Its protein product is CASSIDLGYNEQFF. The variable domain in full, completed from reference TRBV19 and TRBJ2-1, reads DGGITQSPKYLFRKEGQNVTLSCEQNLNHDAMYWYRQDPGQGLRLIYYSQIVNDFQKGDIAEGYSVSREKKESFPLTVTSAQKNPTAFYLCASSIDLGYNEQFFGPGTRLTVL.

V and J are TRBV29-1 and TRBJ2-3; maybe TRBD1 (5 bases). CDR3 size: 12 residues. V was pared by 2 bases and J by 4 bases, with 7 bases between. CDR1 and CDR2 from the germline V gene are SQVTM and ANQGSEA. Here the CDR3 DNA reads TGCAGCGTTGAACAGGGTTCAGATACGCAGTATTTT. It specifies CSVEQGSDTQYF.

The table lists this clone with a few counts. The chain is built from TRBV10-3 and TRBJ1-6, with TRBD1 matching over 12 bases. This CDR3 comprises 17 residues. Looked up from germline, CDR1 is ENHRY and CDR2 is SYGVKD. The J segment lost 7 bases and the V segment lost 6 bases, leaving 10 bases of the junction unmatched. CDR3 residues: CAIRGTGGSFGNSPLHF. The DNA for the CDR3 is TGTGCCATCAGAGGGACAGGGGGCTCTTTCGGGAATTCACCCCTCCACTTT.

J is TRBJ2-5 and V is TRBV24-1; D is perhaps TRBD1 (6 bases). Germline values: CDR1 KGHDR, CDR2 SFDVKD. Trimming took off 2 bases at V and 3 bases at J, with 9 bases between the two ends. The CDR3 sequence is 14 residues long. The CDR3 coding sequence is TGTGCCACCAGTGATTCTGGGACAAAAGAGACCCAGTACTTC. Its protein product is CATSDSGTKETQYF.

This clone was detected once. The chain joins TRBV6-5 to TRBJ1-5; D unresolved. The CDR3 sequence is 12 residues long. Trimming removed 6 bases at V and 7 bases at J, with 10 bases between. CDR1 is MNHEY, CDR2 SVGAGI, per germline. DNA for the CDR3: TGTGCCAGCAGCCAGAAGGGACAGCCCCAGCATTTT. Its protein product is CASSQKGQPQHF.

The chain links TRBV4-1 to TRBJ1-5; D is unresolved. V was shortened by 0 bases and J by 7 bases, with 10 bases between the two germline ends. The CDR3 loop spans 14 amino acids. Looked up from germline, CDR1 is MGHRA and CDR2 is YSYEKL. The CDR3 sequence is CASSQEPGWQPQHF. The CDR3 nucleotides are TGCGCCAGCAGCCAAGAGCCGGGATGGCAGCCCCAGCATTTT.